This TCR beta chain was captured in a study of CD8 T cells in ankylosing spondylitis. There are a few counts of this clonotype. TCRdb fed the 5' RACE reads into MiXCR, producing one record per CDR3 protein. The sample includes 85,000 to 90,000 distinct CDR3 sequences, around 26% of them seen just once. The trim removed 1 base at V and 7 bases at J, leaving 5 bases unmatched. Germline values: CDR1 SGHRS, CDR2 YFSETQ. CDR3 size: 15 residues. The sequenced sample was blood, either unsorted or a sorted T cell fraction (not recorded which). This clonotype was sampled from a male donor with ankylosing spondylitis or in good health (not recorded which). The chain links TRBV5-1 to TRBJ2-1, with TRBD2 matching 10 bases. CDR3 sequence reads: CASSLSTSGVNEQFF. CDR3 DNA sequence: TGCGCCAGCAGCTTGAGTACTAGCGGGGTGAATGAGCAGTTCTTC.